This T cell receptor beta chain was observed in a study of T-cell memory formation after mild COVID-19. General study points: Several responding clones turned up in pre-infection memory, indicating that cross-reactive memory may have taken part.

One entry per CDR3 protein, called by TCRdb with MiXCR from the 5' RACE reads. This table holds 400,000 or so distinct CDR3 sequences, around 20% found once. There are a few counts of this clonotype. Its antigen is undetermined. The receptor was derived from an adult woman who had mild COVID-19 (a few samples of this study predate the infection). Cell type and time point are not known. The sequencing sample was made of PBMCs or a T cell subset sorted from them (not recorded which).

For the CDR3, the DNA is TGTGCCAGCAGCTCCCATCCCCAGGGGCTAGGTGAAAAACTGTTTTTT. Its translation: CASSSHPQGLGEKLFF. V is TRBV7-6 and J is TRBJ1-4; TRBD1 is a possible D gene (6 bases). CDR1 and CDR2 (germline): SGHVS, FNYEAQ. V was cut by 4 bases and J by 7 bases, with 19 bases left in between. This CDR3 region has 16 residues.